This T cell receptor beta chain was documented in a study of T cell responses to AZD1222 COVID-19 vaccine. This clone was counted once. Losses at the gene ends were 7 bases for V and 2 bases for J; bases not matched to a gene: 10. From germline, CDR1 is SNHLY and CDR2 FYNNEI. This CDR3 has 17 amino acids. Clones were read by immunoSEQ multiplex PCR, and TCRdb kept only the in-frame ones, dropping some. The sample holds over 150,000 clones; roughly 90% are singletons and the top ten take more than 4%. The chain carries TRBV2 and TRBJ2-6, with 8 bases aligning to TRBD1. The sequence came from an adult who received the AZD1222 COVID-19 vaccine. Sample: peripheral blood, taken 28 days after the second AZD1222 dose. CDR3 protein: CASTFITGGTGANVLTF. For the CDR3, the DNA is TGTGCCAGCACCTTCATAACAGGGGGAACTGGGGCCAACGTCCTGACTTTC.